A selection of T cell receptor beta chains follows, all from one sample in a study of blood T cells in healthy people across ages. Each CDR3 protein is one row after TCRdb ran MiXCR on the 5' RACE reads. The sample consists of about 680,000 distinct CDR3 sequences, about half of them appearing once. Sequencing was carried out using blood. The receptors come from a woman between 55 and 75 years old in good health. The CDR3 runs from the conserved cysteine through the conserved F or W. A D gene is named only where the DNA matches it firmly. Some rows have no size entry. The others give once, few or many, or a class for an expanded clone.

V	size	J	D	length	DNA	CDR3
TRBV7-2	NA	TRBJ2-1	TRBD1	15	TGTGCCAGCAGCTTACGGACAGGTACCTACAATGAGCAGTTCTTC	CASSLRTGTYNEQFF
TRBV5-1	once	TRBJ2-7	NA	14	TGCGCCAGCAGCGTGTGGGGCAGGGCCAACGAGCAGTACTTC	CASSVWGRANEQYF
TRBV5-1	NA	TRBJ1-1	NA	14	TGCGCCAGCACCAGACAGGAGAGCAACACTGAAGCTTTCTTT	CASTRQESNTEAFF
TRBV7-2	once	TRBJ2-7	NA	13	TGTGCCAGCAGCTTAGTACAAGCCTACGAGCAGTACTTC	CASSLVQAYEQYF
TRBV18	NA	TRBJ2-7	NA	11	TGTGCCAGCTCAGACATAGCTAGGCAGTACTTC	CASSDIARQYF
TRBV2	NA	TRBJ2-5	NA	14	TGTGCCAGCAGTGAGGACCGCAGGCCGGGGACCCAGTACTTC	CASSEDRRPGTQYF
TRBV7-9	NA	TRBJ2-6	TRBD2	17	TGTGCCAGCAGCTTTGGACTAGGAAAAACTGGGGCCAACGTCCTGACTTTC	CASSFGLGKTGANVLTF
TRBV6-2/TRBV6-3	NA	TRBJ2-5	TRBD1	17	TGTGCCAGCAGCCAGACAGGGGCTACCGGAGGGAAAGAGACCCAGTACTTC	CASSQTGATGGKETQYF
TRBV12-3/TRBV12-4	NA	TRBJ1-1	TRBD1	19	TGTGCCAGCAGTCCCAACGCCGGGACAGGGGGCGGACTGGTGGCTGAAGCTTTCTTT	CASSPNAGTGGGLVAEAFF
TRBV7-8	NA	TRBJ2-7	TRBD2	15	TGTGCCAGCAGCTTAGTTGCGGGAGAGCGTCTCGAGCAGTACTTC	CASSLVAGERLEQYF
TRBV12-3/TRBV12-4	few	TRBJ2-6	NA	17	TGTGCCAGCAGTCCACTCGGGACAAACTCTGGGGCCAACGTCCTGACTTTC	CASSPLGTNSGANVLTF
TRBV4-3	few	TRBJ2-1	TRBD2	17	TGCGCCAGCAGCCCCGAGGAAAAAAGCGGGGTTTACAATGAGCAGTTCTTC	CASSPEEKSGVYNEQFF
TRBV20-1	NA	TRBJ2-1	TRBD1	15	TGCAGTGCTAGAGGGGACAGGGGAGAGGGCAGTGAGCAGTTCTTC	CSARGDRGEGSEQFF
TRBV10-3	NA	TRBJ2-4	TRBD2	16	TGTGCCATCAGTAAGAGTCAGGGACTAGCCAAAAACATTCGGTACTTC	CAISKSQGLAKNIRYF
TRBV5-1	few	TRBJ2-5	NA	16	TGCGCCAGCAGCGGAACCCGGGCAGGAATCCAAGAGACCCAGTACTTC	CASSGTRAGIQETQYF
TRBV5-1	once	TRBJ1-1	NA	14	TGCGCCAGCAGCTTTCGGGGGTCAGGCACTGAAGCTTTCTTT	CASSFRGSGTEAFF
TRBV29-1	NA	TRBJ2-6	TRBD1	16	TGCAGCGTCACAGGGGGCCGTAGCTCTGGGGCCAACGTCCTGACTTTC	CSVTGGRSSGANVLTF
TRBV7-2	many	TRBJ1-5	NA	13	TGTGCCAGCAGCTGGGACAACAATCAGCCCCAGCATTTT	CASSWDNNQPQHF
TRBV7-2	NA	TRBJ1-1	TRBD1	15	TGTGCCAGCAGCTCGCTGACAGGGCCGAACACTGAAGCTTTCTTT	CASSSLTGPNTEAFF
TRBV5-1	NA	TRBJ2-5	TRBD1	15	TGCGCCAGCAGCACCTGGACAGGGAACCAAGAGACCCAGTACTTC	CASSTWTGNQETQYF
TRBV2	few	TRBJ1-1	NA	14	TGTGCCAGCAAGGTGTCGGGGGTGAACACTGAAGCTTTCTTT	CASKVSGVNTEAFF
TRBV20-1	NA	TRBJ2-7	NA	14	TGCAGTGCTAGGGAGGCGGGAACATCCTACGAGCAGTACTTC	CSAREAGTSYEQYF
TRBV20-1	few	TRBJ2-7	TRBD2	18	TGCAGTGCTAGACGCGGACTAGCGGGAGGCCCCCGGCCCTACGAGCAGTACTTC	CSARRGLAGGPRPYEQYF
TRBV4-3	NA	TRBJ2-7	NA	14	TGCGCCAGCAGCCAAGCCCGGGGTTACTACGAGCAGTACTTC	CASSQARGYYEQYF
TRBV4-2	few	TRBJ2-3	TRBD2	14	TGTGCCAGCAGCATTCTAGCGGGCACAGATACGCAGTATTTT	CASSILAGTDTQYF
TRBV27	few	TRBJ2-7	TRBD2	15	TGTGCCAGCAGTTCAAAGGGACTAGCGCCGTACGAGCAGTACTTC	CASSSKGLAPYEQYF
TRBV20-1	NA	TRBJ1-2	NA	14	TGCAGTGCTAGAGAATCTTCGGGGGCTTACGGCTACACCTTC	CSARESSGAYGYTF
TRBV24-1	few	TRBJ2-3	TRBD2	15	TGTGCCACCAGTGAGGCCGGGACTACCACAGATACGCAGTATTTT	CATSEAGTTTDTQYF
TRBV20-1	NA	TRBJ1-1	NA	12	TGCAGTGGGGAAGGGGGTTCCTCAGAAGCTTTCTTT	CSGEGGSSEAFF
TRBV20-1	few	TRBJ2-7	TRBD1	15	TGCAGTGCTAGAGATCCACAGGGGGTCTCCTACGAGCAGTACTTC	CSARDPQGVSYEQYF
TRBV11-1	NA	TRBJ2-1	TRBD2	17	TGTGCCAGCAGCTTAGCGATGACTAGCGGGAGGGCCGATGAGCAGTTCTTC	CASSLAMTSGRADEQFF
TRBV7-2	NA	TRBJ2-5	TRBD1	15	TGTGCCAGCAGCTCATACAGGGGACAGCGAGAGACCCAGTACTTC	CASSSYRGQRETQYF
TRBV7-2	NA	TRBJ1-4	NA	13	TGTGCCAGCAGCCTCCATACTAATGAAAAACTGTTTTTT	CASSLHTNEKLFF
TRBV28	NA	TRBJ1-4	TRBD1	15	TGTGCCAGCAGGAGAGGACGAGGGGGCTGGGAAAAACTGTTTTTT	CASRRGRGGWEKLFF
TRBV7-3	few	TRBJ2-7	TRBD2	16	TGTGCCAGCAGCCCTGGACTAGCCTCCACCCTCTACGAGCAGTACTTC	CASSPGLASTLYEQYF
TRBV12-3/TRBV12-4	once	TRBJ2-5	NA	16	TGTGCCAGCAGTTTAGGTGGTCGATACTTGCAAGAGACCCAGTACTTC	CASSLGGRYLQETQYF
TRBV20-1	NA	TRBJ2-1	NA	13	TGCAGTGCTAGGCGCGGGGCTTACAATGAGCAGTTCTTC	CSARRGAYNEQFF
TRBV28	NA	TRBJ2-3	TRBD2	22	TGTGCCAGCAGTTTACGGACAGGGCGAGTGGGGACTAGCGGAACAAACACAGATACGCAGTATTTT	CASSLRTGRVGTSGTNTDTQYF